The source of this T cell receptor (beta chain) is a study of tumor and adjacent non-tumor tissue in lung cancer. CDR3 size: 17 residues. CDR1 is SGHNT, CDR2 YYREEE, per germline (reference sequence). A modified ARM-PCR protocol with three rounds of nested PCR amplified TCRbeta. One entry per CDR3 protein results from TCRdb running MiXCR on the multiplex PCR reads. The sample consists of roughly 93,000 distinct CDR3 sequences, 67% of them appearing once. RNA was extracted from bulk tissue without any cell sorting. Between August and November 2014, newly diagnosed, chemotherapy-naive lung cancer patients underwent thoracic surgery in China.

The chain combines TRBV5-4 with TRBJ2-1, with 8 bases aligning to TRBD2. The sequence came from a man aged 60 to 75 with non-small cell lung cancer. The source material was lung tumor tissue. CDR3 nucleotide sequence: TGTGAGAGCAGCCCGTACGGTTCGGGACTAGTCCTAAATGAGCAGTTCTTC. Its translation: CESSPYGSGLVLNEQFF. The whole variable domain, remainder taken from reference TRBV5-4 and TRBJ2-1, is ETGVTQSPTHLIKTRGQQVTLRCSSQSGHNTVSWYQQALGQGPQFIFQYYREEENGRGNFPPRFSGLQFPNYSSELNVNALELDDSALYLCESSPYGSGLVLNEQFFGPGTRLTVL.